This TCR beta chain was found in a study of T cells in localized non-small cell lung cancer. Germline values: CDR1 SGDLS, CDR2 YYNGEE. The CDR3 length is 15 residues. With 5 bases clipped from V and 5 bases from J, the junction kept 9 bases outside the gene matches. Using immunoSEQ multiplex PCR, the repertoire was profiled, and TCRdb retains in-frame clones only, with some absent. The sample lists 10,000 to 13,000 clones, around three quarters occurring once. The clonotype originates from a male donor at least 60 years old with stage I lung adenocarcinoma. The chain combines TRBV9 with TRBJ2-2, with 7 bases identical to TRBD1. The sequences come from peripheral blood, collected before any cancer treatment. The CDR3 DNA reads TGTGCCAGCAGTGATCCGGGACAGCAAACCGGGGAGCTGTTTTTT. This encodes CASSDPGQQTGELFF.